Listed below are T cell receptor beta chains from one sample, sequenced in a study of blood T cells in healthy people across ages. Using its own MiXCR run on the 5' RACE reads, TCRdb lists one record per CDR3 protein. This sample has 1.4 million to 1.5 million distinct CDR3 sequences, with around 42% found just once. Sequencing used blood. All receptors come from a woman between 18 and 29 years old in good health. CDR3s include the opening cysteine and the closing phenylalanine or tryptophan. The order of the fields is J gene, clone size, D gene, V gene, CDR3 protein, CDR3 DNA. A D gene is named only where the DNA matches it firmly. Only part of the rows carry a size: once, few, many, or a class if the clone is expanded.

J: TRBJ2-2
size: NA
D: NA
V: TRBV7-9
CDR3: CASSLDGGGELFF
DNA: TGTGCCAGCAGCTTAGACGGAGGCGGGGAGCTGTTTTTT

J: TRBJ1-3
size: NA
D: TRBD1
V: TRBV6-5
CDR3: CASRRQGASSGNTIYF
DNA: TGTGCCAGCAGGCGACAGGGGGCGAGCTCTGGAAACACCATATATTTT

J: TRBJ2-5
size: few
D: TRBD2
V: TRBV5-1
CDR3: CASSSQAGGPETQYF
DNA: TGCGCCAGCAGCTCCCAAGCGGGAGGGCCAGAGACCCAGTACTTC

J: TRBJ1-1
size: NA
D: NA
V: TRBV12-3/TRBV12-4
CDR3: CASSLARDNTEAFF
DNA: TGTGCCAGCAGTTTGGCCCGGGACAACACTGAAGCTTTCTTT

J: TRBJ2-1
size: few
D: TRBD2
V: TRBV3-1
CDR3: CASSQSGGPVGEQFF
DNA: TGTGCCAGCAGCCAATCGGGGGGGCCAGTGGGTGAGCAGTTCTTC

J: TRBJ2-7
size: NA
D: TRBD1
V: TRBV6-6
CDR3: CANSYPSWTGVNEQYF
DNA: TGTGCCAACAGTTACCCCTCCTGGACAGGGGTCAACGAGCAGTACTTC

J: TRBJ2-5
size: NA
D: NA
V: TRBV30
CDR3: CAWSVVSDGLETQYF
DNA: TGTGCCTGGAGTGTGGTCAGCGATGGTTTGGAGACCCAGTACTTC

J: TRBJ2-5
size: NA
D: NA
V: TRBV7-2
CDR3: CATRLGYSGQDEQYF
DNA: TGTGCCACTAGGTTGGGATATTCGGGACAAGATGAGCAGTACTTC

J: TRBJ2-1
size: NA
D: TRBD2
V: TRBV6-1
CDR3: CASKREWYNEQFF
DNA: TGTGCCAGCAAGCGGGAATGGTACAATGAGCAGTTCTTC

J: TRBJ1-1
size: NA
D: NA
V: TRBV7-9
CDR3: CASSPVPRTEAFF
DNA: TGTGCCAGCAGTCCTGTCCCGAGAACTGAAGCTTTCTTT

J: TRBJ2-3
size: many
D: TRBD1
V: TRBV29-1
CDR3: CSAGTAFTDTQYF
DNA: TGCAGTGCCGGGACAGCTTTCACAGATACGCAGTATTTT

J: TRBJ2-1
size: NA
D: TRBD2
V: TRBV10-2
CDR3: CARPTVLAGGPSSYNEQFF
DNA: TGCGCCAGACCCACAGTACTAGCGGGGGGGCCAAGCTCCTACAATGAGCAGTTCTTC

J: TRBJ1-4
size: once
D: TRBD1
V: TRBV5-1
CDR3: CASSFAGPGQAAGGLFF
DNA: TGCGCCAGCAGCTTCGCGGGACCGGGACAGGCCGCGGGAGGTCTGTTTTTT

J: TRBJ2-2
size: NA
D: TRBD2
V: TRBV10-3
CDR3: CAISESISSAGGRRTGELFF
DNA: TGTGCCATCAGTGAGTCGATATCGTCTGCTGGCGGGAGGAGGACCGGGGAGCTGTTTTTT

J: TRBJ2-4
size: once
D: NA
V: TRBV6-4
CDR3: CASRATREKNIQYF
DNA: TGTGCCAGCAGGGCCACTAGAGAAAAAAACATTCAGTACTTC

J: TRBJ1-5
size: few
D: NA
V: TRBV15
CDR3: CATSREVGGRGNQPQHF
DNA: TGTGCCACCAGCAGAGAAGTCGGAGGCCGGGGCAATCAGCCCCAGCATTTT

J: TRBJ1-6
size: few
D: NA
V: TRBV7-6
CDR3: CASSLASGNSPLHF
DNA: TGTGCCAGCAGCTTAGCGTCGGGTAATTCACCCCTCCACTTT

J: TRBJ2-1
size: NA
D: NA
V: TRBV14
CDR3: CASSQGSRGEQFF
DNA: TGTGCCAGCAGCCAAGGGTCTCGGGGTGAGCAGTTCTTC

J: TRBJ2-5
size: few
D: NA
V: TRBV6-1
CDR3: CASSESQETQYF
DNA: TGTGCCAGCAGTGAATCCCAAGAGACCCAGTACTTC

J: TRBJ1-6
size: NA
D: NA
V: TRBV7-8
CDR3: CASSSYRVIYNSPLHF
DNA: TGTGCCAGCAGCTCCTACAGGGTCATCTATAATTCACCCCTCCACTTT

J: TRBJ2-5
size: NA
D: TRBD2
V: TRBV20-1
CDR3: CSAREGGGDQETQYF
DNA: TGCAGTGCTAGAGAGGGCGGGGGGGACCAAGAGACCCAGTACTTC

J: TRBJ2-7
size: NA
D: TRBD2
V: TRBV29-1
CDR3: CSVGASGSTTYYEQYF
DNA: TGCAGCGTTGGGGCTAGCGGGAGCACAACTTACTACGAGCAGTACTTC

J: TRBJ2-3
size: few
D: NA
V: TRBV5-6
CDR3: CASSPPGLNDQDTQYF
DNA: TGTGCCAGCAGCCCCCCCGGACTGAACGATCAAGATACGCAGTATTTT

J: TRBJ2-3
size: once
D: NA
V: TRBV20-1
CDR3: CSASSVGGRTDTQYF
DNA: TGCAGTGCTAGCTCAGTTGGGGGGCGCACAGATACGCAGTATTTT

J: TRBJ2-5
size: NA
D: NA
V: TRBV7-9
CDR3: CASSLDRPLTFQETQYF
DNA: TGTGCCAGCAGCTTAGATCGGCCGTTGACCTTCCAAGAGACCCAGTACTTC

J: TRBJ1-5
size: NA
D: NA
V: TRBV6-5
CDR3: CASKAGHGNRPQHF
DNA: TGTGCCAGCAAGGCCGGTCATGGCAATCGGCCCCAGCATTTT